The present entry profiles one T cell receptor beta chain with its context. The data were obtained in a study of blood T cell repertoires in COVID-19. Study information: Italy, Spain and the United States were the sources of the convalescent and acute COVID-19 samples. PBMCs, B-cell-depleted T cells, or T cells provided the cDNA or gDNA that made up the material.

The ends were cut back, 5 bases at V and 15 bases at J, with 15 bases in the middle. CDR1 SGHRS and CDR2 YFSETQ come from the germline V gene. The CDR3 contains 12 residues. In the original analysis: Using reference gene primer amplification, nucleated cell counts were estimated. TCRdb's copy holds only in-frame clones and misses some; the assay was immunoSEQ multiplex PCR. V, J and clone size are taken as reported in that table, and D and trimming were inferred from the DNA itself. Among fewer than 25,000 clones listed, about nine tenths were seen once. V gene TRBV5-1 combines with J gene TRBJ1-6; a weak D match, TRBD1 (5 bases). The sequence was collected from a man aged 50 to 60 with active COVID-19. Input material: peripheral blood. Here the CDR3 DNA reads TGCGCCAGCAGAGATGACAGCGAGCGCCTCCACTTT. Its protein is CASRDDSERLHF. Together with reference TRBV5-1 and TRBJ1-6, the CDR3 gives the full variable domain: KAGVTQTPRYLIKTRGQQVTLSCSPISGHRSVSWYQQTPGQGLQFLFEYFSETQRNKGNFPGRFSGRQFSNSRSEMNVSTLELGDSALYLCASRDDSERLHFGNGTRLTVT.